Presented here are 9 T cell receptor beta chains from one specimen sequenced in a study of T cells in Graves' hyperthyroidism and ophthalmopathy. From RNA transcripts, TCR beta CDR3 regions were amplified. The study used the HTBI primer set for a first-round RT-PCR of the TCR CDR3. TCRdb called the multiplex PCR reads again in MiXCR, with one record for every CDR3 protein. The sample includes about 420,000 distinct CDR3 sequences, 15% to 18% of them seen just once. Source material: blood. The receptors here all came from a woman between 18 and 29 years old with Graves' hyperthyroidism.

This clonotype was detected many times. The chain is built from TRBV12-3 or TRBV12-4 and TRBJ2-3; D is undetermined. The V end lost 2 bases, the J end lost 4 bases, and 13 bases lay between the germline ends. The CDR3 runs 15 residues. The CDR3 region is CASSLIGRTSDTQYF. In DNA form, the CDR3 reads TGTGCCAGCAGTTTAATTGGACGGACCTCAGATACGCAGTATTTT.

This clonotype occurred many times. A junction boundary mismatches the germline segment, possibly from a read error. The V call is TRBV7-7, the J call TRBJ2-1, with TRBD2 identical over 13 bases. From germline, CDR1 is SSHAT and CDR2 FNYEAQ (reference sequence). The CDR3 sequence is 16 residues long. CDR3 sequence reads: CASSSGTSGTGNEQFF. The CDR3 bases are TGTGCTAGCAGCTCTGGGACTAGCGGGACGGGCAATGAGCAGTTCTTC.

The genes are TRBV2 and TRBJ2-6; TRBD1 matches 7 bases. The CDR3 is made up of 15 amino acids. CDR1 is SNHLY and CDR2 is FYNNEI in the germline V gene. J was trimmed by 4 bases and V by 7 bases; bases with no gene match: 7. The CDR3 DNA sequence: TGTGCCAGCAAGGGTAGGGGGCTGGGGGCCAACGTCCTGACTTTC. Translated: CASKGRGLGANVLTF.

This clonotype was found a few times. The rearrangement links TRBV27 to TRBJ2-7; TRBD1 matches at 10 bases. V trimming: 6 bases; J trimming: 0 bases; junction bases outside the gene matches: 11. There are 17 residues in the CDR3. The germline V gene encodes CDR1 MNHEY and CDR2 SMNVEV (reference sequence). The CDR3 here is CASSRYQGQGYSYEQYF. CDR3 nucleotide sequence: TGTGCCAGCAGCCGTTATCAGGGACAGGGGTACTCCTACGAGCAGTACTTC.

This clonotype was observed a handful of times. The chain carries TRBV4-1 and TRBJ2-1; weak D call: TRBD1 (6 bases). The CDR3 sequence is 18 residues long. V was pared by 0 bases and J by 2 bases, with 17 bases between. Germline assignment: CDR1 MGHRA and CDR2 YSYEKL. The CDR3 reads CASSQDLWGHKPYNEQFF. The CDR3 nucleotides read TGCGCCAGCAGCCAAGATCTATGGGGACACAAACCCTACAATGAGCAGTTCTTC.

In this sample, this clonotype turned up many times. The chain is built from TRBV6-1 and TRBJ2-1, with 9 bases identical to TRBD2. J gave up 6 bases and V 6 bases, and 9 bases lay outside the gene matches. The CDR3 extends over 15 amino acids. Germline V gene lookup returns CDR1 MNHNS and CDR2 SASEGT. CDR3 residues: CASSDSGTSFNEQFF. CDR3 in DNA: TGTGCCAGCAGCGACTCCGGGACTAGCTTCAATGAGCAGTTCTTC.

This clonotype appeared many times. The rearrangement joins TRBV2 to TRBJ1-4; D gene ambiguous. CDR1 and CDR2 from the germline V gene are SNHLY and FYNNEI. The CDR3 loop spans 11 amino acids. Trimming pared 5 bases from V and 8 bases from J, leaving 6 bases between. The chain's CDR3 is CASSQQEKLFF. Written as DNA, the CDR3 is TGTGCCAGCAGTCAGCAGGAAAAACTGTTTTTT.

The CDR3 sequence: CASSRSLTTDTQYF. Written as DNA, the CDR3 is TGTGCCAGCAGCCGGTCCTTAACCACAGATACGCAGTATTTT. The chain carries TRBV7-3 and TRBJ2-3; D is unclear. Looked up from germline, CDR1 is SGHTA and CDR2 is FQGTGA. This CDR3 is built from 14 residues. V was pared by 5 bases and J by 2 bases, with 11 bases between.

The V call is TRBV28, the J call TRBJ1-2; possible D gene TRBD1, 5 bases. Trimming left V 6 bases short and J 2 bases short, with 13 bases between. The CDR3 length is 14 residues. The germline V gene encodes CDR1 MDHEN and CDR2 SYDVKM. The CDR3 coding sequence is TGTGCCAGCAGCGTAGAGGAGGGGAACTATGGCTACACCTTC. Protein product: CASSVEEGNYGYTF.